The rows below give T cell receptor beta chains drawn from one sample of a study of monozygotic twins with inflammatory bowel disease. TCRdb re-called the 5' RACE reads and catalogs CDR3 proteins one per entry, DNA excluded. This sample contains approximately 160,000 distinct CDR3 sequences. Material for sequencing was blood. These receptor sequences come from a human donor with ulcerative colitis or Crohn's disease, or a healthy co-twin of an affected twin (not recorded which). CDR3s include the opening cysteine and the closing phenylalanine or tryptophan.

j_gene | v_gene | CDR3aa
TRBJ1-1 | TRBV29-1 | CSVELNRGSTEAFF
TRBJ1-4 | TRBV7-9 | CASSHQGLNEKLFF
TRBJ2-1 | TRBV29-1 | CSALGGSYNEQFF
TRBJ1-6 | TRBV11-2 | CASSLAPGSPLHF
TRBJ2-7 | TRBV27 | CASSLSTGRYEQYF
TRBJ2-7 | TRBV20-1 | CSARPSISGAYEQYF
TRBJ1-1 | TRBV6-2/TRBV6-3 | CASSYYPSDPALF
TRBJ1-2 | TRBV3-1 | CASSQFTGGSVYGYTF
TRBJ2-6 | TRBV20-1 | CSASTHSGANVLTF
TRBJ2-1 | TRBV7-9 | CASSPRDRVDEQFF
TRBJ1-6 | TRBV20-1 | CSASKGGVYNSPLHF
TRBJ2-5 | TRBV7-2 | CASSLAGPGGQETQYF
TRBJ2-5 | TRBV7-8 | CASSSGQGVRRETQYF
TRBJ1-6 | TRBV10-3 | CAISGTADNSPLHF
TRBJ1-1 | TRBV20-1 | CSARDQGANTEAFF
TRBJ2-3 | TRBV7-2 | CASSLALISTDTQYF
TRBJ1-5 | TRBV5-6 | CASSPSSGQPQHF
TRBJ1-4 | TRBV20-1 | CSARDESRGGGKLFF
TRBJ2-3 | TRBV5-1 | CASSLATGLSTDTQYF